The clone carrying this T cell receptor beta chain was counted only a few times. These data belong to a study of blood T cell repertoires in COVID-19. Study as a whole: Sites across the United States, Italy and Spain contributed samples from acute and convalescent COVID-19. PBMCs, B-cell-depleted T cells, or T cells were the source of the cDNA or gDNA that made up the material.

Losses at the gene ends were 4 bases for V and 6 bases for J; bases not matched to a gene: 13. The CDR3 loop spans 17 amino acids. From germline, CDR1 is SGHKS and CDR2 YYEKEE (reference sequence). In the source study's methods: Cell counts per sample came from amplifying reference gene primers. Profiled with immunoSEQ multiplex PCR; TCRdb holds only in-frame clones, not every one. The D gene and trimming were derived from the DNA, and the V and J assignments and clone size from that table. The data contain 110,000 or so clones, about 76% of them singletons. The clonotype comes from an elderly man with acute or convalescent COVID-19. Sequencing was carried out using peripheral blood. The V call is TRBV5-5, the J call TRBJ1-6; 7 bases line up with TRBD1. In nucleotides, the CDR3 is TGTGCCAGCAGCCCTATAAACACCGGGACAGTTAATTCACCCCTCCACTTT. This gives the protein CASSPINTGTVNSPLHF.